A single sample is the source of the 2 T cell receptor beta chains below, sequenced in a study of blood T cells in healthy people across ages. A J-beta primer mix and a sample-barcoded 5' primer were used in a second PCR of about 6 to 12 cycles. TCRdb fed the 5' RACE reads into MiXCR, producing one record per CDR3 protein. The sample records 650,000 to 1,000,000 distinct CDR3 sequences, roughly 35% being singletons. The sequenced sample was blood. Receptor source: a man younger than 35 in good health.

This clonotype came up a few times. The rearrangement uses TRBV7-6 and TRBJ2-5, with 7 bases aligning to TRBD1. Germline CDR1 reads SGHVS; CDR2 reads FNYEAQ. V lost 5 bases and J lost 0; bases outside the gene matches: 6. This CDR3 contains 15 residues. The CDR3 region has the DNA TGTGCCAGCAGCCGGGGACAGAGATACCAAGAGACCCAGTACTTC. Residues: CASSRGQRYQETQYF. The full variable domain, its missing parts supplied by reference TRBV7-6 and TRBJ2-5, is GAGVSQSPRYKVTKRGQDVALRCDPISGHVSLYWYRQALGQGPEFLTYFNYEAQQDKSGLPNDRFSAERPEGSISTLTIQRTEQRDSAMYRCASSRGQRYQETQYFGPGTRLLVL.

The chain links TRBV30 to TRBJ1-2; 10 nucleotides agree with TRBD1. V shed 0 bases and J 4 bases; nucleotides not matched to a gene: 5. Germline-derived CDR1 and CDR2 are GTSNPN and SVGIG (reference sequence). There are 15 residues in the CDR3. CDR3 nucleotides: TGTGCCTGGAGTGTACAGGGACAGGGGCTCTATGGCTACACCTTC. It encodes CAWSVQGQGLYGYTF.